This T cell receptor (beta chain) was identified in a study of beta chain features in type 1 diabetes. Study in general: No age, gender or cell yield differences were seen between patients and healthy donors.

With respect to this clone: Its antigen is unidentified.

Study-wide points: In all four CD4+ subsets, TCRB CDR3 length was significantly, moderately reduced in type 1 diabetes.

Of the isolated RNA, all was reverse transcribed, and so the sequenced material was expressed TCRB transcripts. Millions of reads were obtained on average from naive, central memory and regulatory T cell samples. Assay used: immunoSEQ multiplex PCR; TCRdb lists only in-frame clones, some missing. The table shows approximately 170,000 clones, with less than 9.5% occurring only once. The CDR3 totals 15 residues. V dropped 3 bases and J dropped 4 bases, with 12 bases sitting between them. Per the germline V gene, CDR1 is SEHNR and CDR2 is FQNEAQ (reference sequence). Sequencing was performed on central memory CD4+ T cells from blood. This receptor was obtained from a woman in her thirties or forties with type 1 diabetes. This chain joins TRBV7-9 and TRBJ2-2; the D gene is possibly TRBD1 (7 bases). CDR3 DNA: TGTGCCAGCAGCTTCCGACAGGGAGGCACCGGGGAGCTGTTTTTT. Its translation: CASSFRQGGTGELFF. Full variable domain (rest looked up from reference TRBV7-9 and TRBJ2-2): DTGVSQNPRHKITKRGQNVTFRCDPISEHNRLYWYRQTLGQGPEFLTYFQNEAQLEKSRLLSDRFSAERPKGSFSTLEIQRTEQGDSAMYLCASSFRQGGTGELFFGEGSRLTVL.